The 24 T cell receptor beta chains below come from one sample, sequenced in a study of control samples from healthy donors and cancer patients. Profiled with immunoSEQ multiplex PCR; TCRdb holds only in-frame clones, not every one. In the table there are about 110,000 clones, roughly four fifths of which are singletons. What was sequenced was blood. All receptors derive from a man between 18 and 29 years old in good health.

The V and J genes are TRBV29-1 and TRBJ2-7, with D perhaps assigned TRBD1 or TRBD2 (5 bases each). Trimming left V 0 bases short and J 4 bases short, with 13 bases between. This CDR3 comprises 14 residues. Germline V lookup: CDR1 SQVTM, CDR2 ANQGSEA. CDR3 residues: CSVEDGTVRYEQYF. CDR3 nucleotides: TGCAGCGTTGAAGATGGGACCGTGCGATACGAGCAGTACTTC.

The CDR3 coding sequence is TGTGCCAGCAGCTTAGGGCCAGGGCAAAACACTGAAGCTTTCTTT. This codes for CASSLGPGQNTEAFF. V and J are TRBV11-3 and TRBJ1-1, with D possibly matching TRBD1 (5 bases). V lost 1 base, J lost 2 bases, and 11 bases lay in between. Germline V gene lookup returns CDR1 SGHNT and CDR2 YENEEA. This CDR3 spans 15 amino acids.

This chain links TRBV6-6 with TRBJ2-7; the match to TRBD1 covers 11 bases. Germline CDR1 and CDR2: MNHNY and SVGAGI (reference sequence). The CDR3 has 14 residues. V lost 0 bases, J lost 7 bases, and 2 bases stayed unmatched. CDR3 sequence: CASSYSGTGGEQYF. The CDR3 DNA reads TGTGCCAGCAGTTACTCCGGGACAGGGGGGGAGCAGTACTTC.

The V gene is TRBV11-2, the J gene TRBJ2-7; 9 bases map to TRBD1. The CDR3 is made up of 15 amino acids. Unmatched junction bases numbered 5, after V lost 4 bases and J lost 1 base. Germline assignment: CDR1 SGHAT and CDR2 FQNNGV. The CDR3 is CASSSDRGSSYEQYF. The CDR3 bases are TGTGCCAGCAGCTCGGACAGGGGATCTTCCTACGAGCAGTACTTC.

The chain has TRBV7-9 and TRBJ1-1; D is perhaps TRBD1 (5 bases). Deletions cut 1 base from V and 4 bases from J, with 19 bases between. Germline CDR1 reads SEHNR; CDR2 reads FQNEAQ (reference sequence). This CDR3 comprises 17 residues. The CDR3 is CASSLGLAGRVGTEAFF. CDR3 DNA: TGTGCCAGCAGCTTAGGATTGGCGGGCAGGGTGGGCACTGAAGCTTTCTTT.

The chain is built from TRBV2 and TRBJ1-6; 8 nucleotides match TRBD1. Germline values: CDR1 SNHLY, CDR2 FYNNEI. V lost 6 bases to trimming and J lost 0 bases; unmatched junction nucleotides: 1. The CDR3 covers 15 residues. The CDR3 spells CASRTGVSYNSPLHF. DNA for the CDR3: TGTGCCAGCAGGACAGGGGTCTCCTATAATTCACCCCTCCACTTT. Variable domain in full (rest from reference TRBV2 and TRBJ1-6): EPEVTQTPSHQVTQMGQEVILRCVPISNHLYFYWYRQILGQKVEFLVSFYNNEISEKSEIFDDQFSVERPDGSNFTLKIRSTKLEDSAMYFCASRTGVSYNSPLHFGNGTRLTVT.

The count of this clone is one. This chain connects TRBV29-1 to TRBJ2-4; D is undetermined. CDR1 and CDR2 from the germline V gene are SQVTM and ANQGSEA. This CDR3 is 14 amino acids long. The V and J ends lost 6 bases and 8 bases respectively, with 20 bases between them. The CDR3, as DNA: TGCAGCGTGACCCGGGCCCCAACCAAGGACATTCAGTACTTC. Amino acids: CSVTRAPTKDIQYF.

The gene calls are TRBV18 and TRBJ2-4; 9 bases agree with TRBD2. The CDR3 runs to 14 residues. Germline V gives CDR1 KGHSH, CDR2 LQKENI. V lost 2 bases and J lost 6; bases outside the gene matches: 2. CDR3 nucleotides: TGTGCCAGCTCACCAGAAGCGGGGGGAAACATTCAGTACTTC. Translation gives CASSPEAGGNIQYF. The whole variable domain, remainder taken from reference TRBV18 and TRBJ2-4, is NAGVMQNPRHLVRRRGQEARLRCSPMKGHSHVYWYRQLPEEGLKFMVYLQKENIIDESGMPKERFSAEFPKEGPSILRIQQVVRGDSAAYFCASSPEAGGNIQYFGAGTRLSVL.

This sequence joins TRBV2 and TRBJ1-1; D not certain. With 4 bases removed from V and 0 bases from J, the gap between germline ends came to 6 bases. The CDR3 totals 13 residues. Germline CDR1 SNHLY, CDR2 FYNNEI. The CDR3 loop reads CASSGEMNTEAFF. CDR3 DNA sequence: TGTGCCAGCAGTGGGGAGATGAACACTGAAGCTTTCTTT.

The CDR3 protein is CASSVGAGNEKLFF. In DNA, the CDR3 is TGTGCCAGCAGCGTAGGGGCCGGTAATGAAAAACTGTTTTTT. The V and J genes are TRBV9 and TRBJ1-4; D not certain. The CDR3 spans 14 residues. Between the trimmed V and J ends, which lost 0 bases and 4 bases, there was a span of 7 bases. CDR1 SGDLS and CDR2 YYNGEE come from the germline V gene.

The V gene is TRBV30, the J gene TRBJ2-3, with TRBD1 identical over 8 bases. Germline CDR1 reads GTSNPN; CDR2 reads SVGIG (reference sequence). The CDR3 is 14 amino acids. The V segment lost 5 bases and the J segment 1 base; nucleotides outside the gene matches: 5. In nucleotides, the CDR3 is TGTGCCTGGGATGGACAGGGCGGCACAGATACGCAGTATTTT. Protein sequence: CAWDGQGGTDTQYF.

The chain's CDR3 is CASSLGGQMSGANVLTF. CDR3 DNA sequence: TGCGCCAGCAGCTTGGGGGGGCAGATGTCTGGGGCCAACGTCCTGACTTTC. J is TRBJ2-6 and V is TRBV5-1; D is possibly TRBD1 (6 bases). The V gene's germline CDR1 is SGHRS and CDR2 YFSETQ. There are 17 residues in the CDR3. V was pared by 0 bases and J by 1 base, with 11 bases between. The complete variable domain, with remaining parts taken from reference TRBV5-1 and TRBJ2-6, reads KAGVTQTPRYLIKTRGQQVTLSCSPISGHRSVSWYQQTPGQGLQFLFEYFSETQRNKGNFPGRFSGRQFSNSRSEMNVSTLELGDSALYLCASSLGGQMSGANVLTFGAGSRLTVL.

V usage is TRBV11-2 and J usage is TRBJ2-7; D may match TRBD1 or TRBD2 (5 bases each). The CDR3 contains 14 residues. Trimming removed 6 bases from V and 3 bases from J, with 15 bases in between. In germline, CDR1 is SGHAT, CDR2 FQNNGV. The CDR3 region has the DNA TGTGCCAGCAGTCCCGGGACGGTGGGCTACGAGCAGTACGTC. This gives the protein CASSPGTVGYEQYV.

This rearrangement joins TRBV5-6 to TRBJ1-5; no clear D. Trimming stripped 4 bases from V and 7 bases from J, with 15 bases between. Looked up from germline, CDR1 is SGHDT and CDR2 is YYEEEE. The CDR3 is 14 residues long. Here the CDR3 DNA reads TGTGCCAGCAGCATATTGTGGGGAGGGCAGCCCCAGCATTTT. This codes for CASSILWGGQPQHF.

This sequence joins TRBV9 and TRBJ2-1; D uncertain. Trimming removed 0 bases at V and 7 bases at J, with 11 bases between. Looked up from germline, CDR1 is SGDLS and CDR2 is YYNGEE. The CDR3 is made up of 14 amino acids. The CDR3 is CASSVALGSNEQFF. The CDR3 DNA reads as TGTGCCAGCAGCGTAGCGCTGGGTAGTAATGAGCAGTTCTTC.

The rearrangement uses TRBV4-3 and TRBJ1-1; D perhaps matches TRBD1 (6 bases). From germline, CDR1 is LGHNA and CDR2 YSLEER. This CDR3 region has 18 residues. Trimming took 0 bases from V and 2 from J, leaving 19 bases between them. DNA for the CDR3: TGCGCCAGCAGCCAAGATCTACATGGGGGGCCCCTTAACACTGAAGCTTTCTTT. Translated: CASSQDLHGGPLNTEAFF.

The chain couples TRBV6-2 or TRBV6-3 to TRBJ1-1; D gene ambiguous. V shed 6 bases and J shed 2 bases, with 13 bases lying between them. The germline gives CDR1 MNHEY, CDR2 SVGEGT. CDR3 length equals 14 residues. The CDR3 sequence: CASSSPGLNTEAFF. CDR3 coding DNA: TGTGCCAGCAGCTCCCCGGGGTTAAACACTGAAGCTTTCTTT.

The CDR3 DNA is TGTGCCAGCAGCCTCACAGGGGGTGAATTGAATCAGCCCCAGCATTTT. It yields the protein CASSLTGGELNQPQHF. The chain employs TRBV6-4 and TRBJ1-5, with 8 nucleotides matching TRBD1. CDR3 length: 16 residues. The germline CDR1 and CDR2 sequences are MRHNA and SNTAGT. J lost 4 bases, V lost 6 bases, and 11 bases had no gene match.

Notes on this clone: In the same sample, other DNA sequences code for this CDR3. The V call is TRBV19, the J call TRBJ2-1; TRBD1 is a possible D gene (6 bases). This CDR3 has 13 residues. Trimming left V 6 bases short and J 4 bases short, with 10 bases between. Per the germline V gene, CDR1 is LNHDA and CDR2 is SQIVND (reference sequence). CDR3 sequence (DNA): TGTGCCAGTAGGCTAGGGGGTTACAATGAGCAGTTCTTC. The encoded protein is CASRLGGYNEQFF. Full variable domain (missing parts from reference TRBV19 and TRBJ2-1): DGGITQSPKYLFRKEGQNVTLSCEQNLNHDAMYWYRQDPGQGLRLIYYSQIVNDFQKGDIAEGYSVSREKKESFPLTVTSAQKNPTAFYLCASRLGGYNEQFFGPGTRLTVL.

The chain joins TRBV2 to TRBJ1-5; D perhaps matches TRBD1 (6 bases). Germline CDR1 reads SNHLY; CDR2 reads FYNNEI. Trimming pared 7 bases from V and 2 bases from J, leaving 6 bases between. The CDR3 has 12 amino acids. The CDR3 nucleotides are TGTGCCAGCAAGGGGGGCAATCAGCCCCAGCATTTT. It is translated as CASKGGNQPQHF.

J is TRBJ2-3 and V is TRBV3-1 (or the pseudogene TRBV3-2); D may be TRBD2 (5 bases). V gave up 3 bases and J gave up 4 bases, with 17 bases separating them. The CDR3 runs to 16 residues. Germline loops: CDR1 LGHDT, CDR2 YNNKEL (reference sequence). The CDR3 region has the DNA TGTGCCAGCAGCCACCCCGGGATAGCTCGGCCAGATACGCAGTATTTT. This sequence encodes CASSHPGIARPDTQYF.

V is TRBV15 and J is TRBJ2-7; no clear D. This CDR3 contains 15 residues. The germline V gene encodes CDR1 LNHNV and CDR2 YYDKDF (reference sequence). V lost 1 base to trimming and J lost 2 bases, with 12 bases between them. This CDR3 is CATSRASQSAYEQYF. The CDR3 bases are TGTGCCACCAGCAGAGCTTCTCAGTCCGCCTACGAGCAGTACTTC. The full variable domain, its missing parts supplied by reference TRBV15 and TRBJ2-7, is DAMVIQNPRYQVTQFGKPVTLSCSQTLNHNVMYWYQQKSSQAPKLLFHYYDKDFNNEADTPDNFQSRRPNTSFCFLDIRSPGLGDTAMYLCATSRASQSAYEQYFGPGTRLTVT.

The chain combines TRBV3-1 (or the pseudogene TRBV3-2) with TRBJ2-5, with D perhaps given as TRBD1 or TRBD2 (7 bases each). The CDR3 consists of 16 residues. Germline CDR1 LGHDT, CDR2 YNNKEL (reference sequence). V was pared by 0 bases and J by 3 bases, with 14 bases between. CDR3 coding DNA: TGTGCCAGCAGCCAAGAAGGGGGGGACAGAAAAGAGACCCAGTACTTC. Its translation is CASSQEGGDRKETQYF.

The chain uses TRBV9 and TRBJ1-3; D call uncertain. Trimming left V 4 bases short and J 4 bases short, with 15 bases between. From germline, CDR1 is SGDLS and CDR2 YYNGEE. The CDR3 is made up of 15 amino acids. DNA for the CDR3: TGTGCCAGCAGCCCAATGGGTCTAGACGGAAACACCATATATTTT. Translated, it gives CASSPMGLDGNTIYF.